This TCR beta chain comes out of a study of control samples from healthy donors and cancer patients. CDR3 length: 13 residues. Trimming stripped 5 bases from V and 10 bases from J, with 14 bases between. Generated by immunoSEQ multiplex PCR, the TCRdb table keeps only in-frame clones and is missing some. This table holds around 160,000 clones, roughly 93% found once. Sequencing input: blood. This chain connects TRBV12-3 or TRBV12-4 to TRBJ1-4; D ambiguous. The source of this sequence is a man in his late teens or twenties in good health. CDR3 nucleotide sequence: TGTGCCAGCAGTCCACTCTCCTATGGAAAACTGTTTTTT. It specifies CASSPLSYGKLFF.